The rows below give T cell receptor beta chains drawn from one sample of a study of coeliac disease. Profiling relied on immunoSEQ multiplex PCR, and the TCRdb table lists in-frame clones only, not all of them. The data show about 3,400 clones, about 73% seen once. Input material: intraepithelial lymphocytes from the gut. All receptors come from a man between 18 and 29 years old with celiac disease on a gluten-free diet. CDR3s include the opening cysteine and the closing phenylalanine or tryptophan. A D gene is named only where the DNA matches it firmly. Clone size, where shown, is once, few, many, or a class for clones that have expanded.

clone size,J gene,V gene,D gene,CDR3 DNA,CDR3 protein
few,TRBJ1-5,TRBV2,NA,TGTGCCAGCAGTGAAGGTGGGGGGGCCCAGCATTTT,CASSEGGGAQHF
once,TRBJ2-1,TRBV7-9,TRBD2,TGTGCCAGCAGCTTAGGGCTCGCGGGGGGATATGAGCAGTTCTTC,CASSLGLAGGYEQFF
NA,TRBJ2-6,TRBV6-6,NA,TGTGCCAGCAGTTACTCTGACCCAGGGGTGTCCAACGTCCTGACTTTC,CASSYSDPGVSNVLTF
NA,TRBJ2-2,TRBV5-4,NA,TGTGCCAGCAGCCTAGGTCCGGGGGAGCTGTTTTTT,CASSLGPGELFF
medium-sized,TRBJ1-1,TRBV6-6,NA,TGTGCCAGCAGTTACGGGGGGACTGAAGCTTTCTTT,CASSYGGTEAFF
NA,TRBJ2-1,TRBV5-4,NA,TGTGCCAGCAGCGTCTCCAGGATAATGTACAATGAGCAGTTCTTC,CASSVSRIMYNEQFF
few,TRBJ2-5,TRBV5-4,TRBD2,TGTGCCAGCAGCGCTGATGGGGGGGGAATCGGGACCCAGTACTTC,CASSADGGGIGTQYF
once,TRBJ2-3,TRBV9,TRBD1,TGTGCCAGCAGCGTTAGCACCTACAGGGGGGATACGCAGTATTTT,CASSVSTYRGDTQYF
NA,TRBJ1-5,TRBV15,NA,TGTGCCACCAGCAGATTAAGGGGGTTGGGCCAGCCCCAGCATTTT,CATSRLRGLGQPQHF
NA,TRBJ1-1,TRBV5-1,TRBD1,TGCGCCAGCAGCGGGACAGGGATGGCTTTCTTT,CASSGTGMAFF
NA,TRBJ2-5,TRBV13,TRBD1,TGTGCCAGCAGCCGCACCGGGACAGGTTTTTTCCAAGAGACCCAGTACTTC,CASSRTGTGFFQETQYF
NA,TRBJ1-1,TRBV7-2,NA,TGTGCCAGCAGCTCGCCATCAGAAATGAACACTGAAGCTTTCTTT,CASSSPSEMNTEAFF
once,TRBJ2-1,TRBV11-1,NA,TGTGCCAGCAGCCCCCGGGCAGGGCATCGGAATGAGCAGTTCTTC,CASSPRAGHRNEQFF
NA,TRBJ1-4,TRBV9,NA,TGTGCCAGCAGCATAGGACAGAATAATGAAAAACTGTTTTTT,CASSIGQNNEKLFF
few,TRBJ2-7,TRBV6-7,NA,TGTGCCAGCAGTTACTCGAAGGCGGCGGGGTACGAGCAGTACTTC,CASSYSKAAGYEQYF
NA,TRBJ1-1,TRBV7-2,NA,TGTGCCAGCAGCTTAGCCCGGAACACTGAAGCTTTCTTT,CASSLARNTEAFF
NA,TRBJ1-6,TRBV27,NA,TGTGCCAGCAGTTTGGGACTCTCCCCCCTCCACTTT,CASSLGLSPLHF
few,TRBJ2-5,TRBV30,NA,TGTGCCGGTATACCAACAGGGCCCCAAGAGACCCAGTACTTC,CAGIPTGPQETQYF
once,TRBJ1-2,TRBV5-1,TRBD1,TGCGCCAGCAGCAAGGACAGGGGATATAACTATGGCTACACCTTC,CASSKDRGYNYGYTF
NA,TRBJ2-7,TRBV7-9,TRBD2,TGTGCCAGCAGCTTGTCTAGCGGAACCTACGAGCAGTACTTC,CASSLSSGTYEQYF
few,TRBJ1-1,TRBV5-1,NA,TGCGCCAGCAGCGCCCAGGGGACGTCGAACACTGAAGCTTTCTTT,CASSAQGTSNTEAFF
NA,TRBJ2-5,TRBV6-1,NA,TGTGCCAGCAGTAGGCAGGGCTGGGGTGGCGAGACCCAGTACTTC,CASSRQGWGGETQYF
few,TRBJ2-5,TRBV5-1,NA,TGCGCCAGCAGCCGGGGGGAGACCCAGTACTTC,CASSRGETQYF
NA,TRBJ2-6,TRBV11-2,TRBD1,TGTGCCAGCAGCTCGCAGGGGGCAGGGGCCAACGTCCTGACTTTC,CASSSQGAGANVLTF
NA,TRBJ1-5,TRBV19,TRBD1,TGTGCCAGTAGTACAAACCCAAACCGACAGGGGATGGATCAGCCCCAGCATTTT,CASSTNPNRQGMDQPQHF
NA,TRBJ2-3,TRBV29-1,TRBD1,TGCAGCGTTGTTGCCGGGACAGGGGGAGCAGATACGCAGTATTTT,CSVVAGTGGADTQYF